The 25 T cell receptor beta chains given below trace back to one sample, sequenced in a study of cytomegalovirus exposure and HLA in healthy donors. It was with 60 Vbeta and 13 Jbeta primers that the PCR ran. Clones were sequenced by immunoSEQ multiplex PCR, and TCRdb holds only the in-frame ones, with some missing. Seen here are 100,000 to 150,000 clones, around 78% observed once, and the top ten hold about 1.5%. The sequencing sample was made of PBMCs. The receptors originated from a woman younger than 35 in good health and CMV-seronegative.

CDR3 sequence reads: CASSLSHGENYEQYF. The DNA of the CDR3 is TGTGCCAGCAGCCTCTCTCACGGGGAAAACTACGAGCAGTACTTC. The chain joins TRBV6-5 to TRBJ2-7; D is possibly TRBD2 (5 bases). V lost 6 bases and J 3 bases, leaving 18 bases between the germline ends. CDR1 and CDR2 from the germline V gene are MNHEY and SVGAGI. This CDR3 is built from 15 residues.

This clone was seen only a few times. The CDR3 protein is CASSPLTSGSDDEQFF. As DNA, the CDR3 is TGTGCCAGCAGCCCGCTGACTAGCGGGAGTGACGATGAGCAGTTCTTC. The chain is built from TRBV5-6 and TRBJ2-1; 12 bases are shared with TRBD2. V dropped 4 bases and J dropped 8; count of bases not matched to a gene: 10. There are 16 residues in the CDR3. Germline-derived CDR1 and CDR2 are SGHDT and YYEEEE.

The CDR3 loop reads CASSHRVRAQETQYF. For the CDR3, the DNA is TGTGCCAGCAGCCACCGGGTCAGGGCTCAAGAGACCCAGTACTTC. This sequence joins TRBV5-8 and TRBJ2-5; D may be TRBD1 (5 bases). The germline CDR1 and CDR2 sequences are SGHTS and YDEGEE. V shed 4 bases and J shed 2 bases, with 15 bases lying between them. This CDR3 is 15 amino acids long.

CDR3: CASSIKLAGEGYEQYF. In DNA form, the CDR3 reads TGTGCCAGTAGTATAAAACTAGCGGGAGAGGGCTACGAGCAGTACTTC. J is TRBJ2-7 and V is TRBV19, with 11 bases fitting TRBD2. The germline CDR1 and CDR2 sequences are LNHDA and SQIVND (reference sequence). Germline trimming cut 2 bases from V and 3 bases from J; bases unmatched to any gene: 6. There are 16 residues in the CDR3.

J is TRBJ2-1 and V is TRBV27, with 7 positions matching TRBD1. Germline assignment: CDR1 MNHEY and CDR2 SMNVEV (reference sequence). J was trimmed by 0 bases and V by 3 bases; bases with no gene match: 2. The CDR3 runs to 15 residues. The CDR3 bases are TGTGCCAGCAGTTTGGGGACAGCCTCCTACAATGAGCAGTTCTTC. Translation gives CASSLGTASYNEQFF.

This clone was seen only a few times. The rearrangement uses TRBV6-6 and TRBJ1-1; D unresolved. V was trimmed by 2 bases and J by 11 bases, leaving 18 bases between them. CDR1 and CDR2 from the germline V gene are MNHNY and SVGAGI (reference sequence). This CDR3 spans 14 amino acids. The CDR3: CASSYGGLLGLAFF. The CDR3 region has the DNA TGTGCCAGCAGTTACGGAGGCCTCCTCGGGCTGGCTTTCTTT.

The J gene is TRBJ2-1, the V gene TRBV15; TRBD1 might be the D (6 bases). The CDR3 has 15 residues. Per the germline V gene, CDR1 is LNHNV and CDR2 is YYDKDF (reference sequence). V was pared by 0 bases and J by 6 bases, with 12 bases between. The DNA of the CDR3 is TGTGCCACCAGCAGAGATGACAGGAGAGTCAATGAGCAGTTCTTC. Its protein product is CATSRDDRRVNEQFF.

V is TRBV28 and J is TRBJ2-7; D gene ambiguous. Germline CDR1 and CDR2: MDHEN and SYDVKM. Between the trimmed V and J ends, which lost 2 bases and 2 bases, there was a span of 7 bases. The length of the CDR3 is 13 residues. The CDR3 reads CASSLSPAYEQYF. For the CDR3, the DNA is TGTGCCAGCAGTTTAAGCCCCGCCTACGAGCAGTACTTC.

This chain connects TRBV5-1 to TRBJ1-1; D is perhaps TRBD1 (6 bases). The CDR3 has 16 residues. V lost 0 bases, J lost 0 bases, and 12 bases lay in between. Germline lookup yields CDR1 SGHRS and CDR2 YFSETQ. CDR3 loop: CASSLGTARLNTEAFF. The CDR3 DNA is TGCGCCAGCAGCTTGGGGACAGCAAGATTGAACACTGAAGCTTTCTTT.

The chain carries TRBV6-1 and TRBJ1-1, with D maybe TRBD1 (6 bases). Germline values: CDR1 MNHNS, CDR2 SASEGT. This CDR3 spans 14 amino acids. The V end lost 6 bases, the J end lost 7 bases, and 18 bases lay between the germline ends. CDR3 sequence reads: CASSAGPDRREAFF. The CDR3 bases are TGTGCCAGCAGCGCCGGCCCCGACAGGCGTGAAGCTTTCTTT.

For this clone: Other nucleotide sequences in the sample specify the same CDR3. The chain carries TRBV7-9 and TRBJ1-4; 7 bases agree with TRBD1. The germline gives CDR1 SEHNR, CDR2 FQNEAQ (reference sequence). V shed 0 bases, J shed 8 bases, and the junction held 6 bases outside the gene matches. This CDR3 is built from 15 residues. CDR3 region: CASSLARQGGEKLFF. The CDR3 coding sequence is TGTGCCAGCAGCTTAGCGCGACAGGGCGGCGAAAAACTGTTTTTT.

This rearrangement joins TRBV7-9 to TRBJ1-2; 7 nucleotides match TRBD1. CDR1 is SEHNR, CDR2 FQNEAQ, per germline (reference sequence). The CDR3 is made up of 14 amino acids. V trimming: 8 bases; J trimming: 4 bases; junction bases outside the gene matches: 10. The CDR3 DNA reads TGTGCCAGCGCGGGAGGGGACAGCCCCTATGGCTACACCTTC. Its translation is CASAGGDSPYGYTF. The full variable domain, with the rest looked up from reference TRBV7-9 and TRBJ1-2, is DTGVSQNPRHKITKRGQNVTFRCDPISEHNRLYWYRQTLGQGPEFLTYFQNEAQLEKSRLLSDRFSAERPKGSFSTLEIQRTEQGDSAMYLCASAGGDSPYGYTFGSGTRLTVV.

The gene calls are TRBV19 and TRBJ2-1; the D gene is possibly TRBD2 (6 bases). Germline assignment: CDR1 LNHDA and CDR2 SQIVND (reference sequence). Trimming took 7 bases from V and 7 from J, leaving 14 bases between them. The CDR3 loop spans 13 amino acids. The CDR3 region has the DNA TGTGCCAGTACTACGGGACTTGTAAATGAGCAGTTCTTC. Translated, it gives CASTTGLVNEQFF.

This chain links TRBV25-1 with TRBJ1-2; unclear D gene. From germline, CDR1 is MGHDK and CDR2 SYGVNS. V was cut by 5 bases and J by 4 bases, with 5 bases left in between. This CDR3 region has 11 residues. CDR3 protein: CASSPGYGYTF. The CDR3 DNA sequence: TGTGCCAGCAGTCCGGGCTATGGCTACACCTTC.

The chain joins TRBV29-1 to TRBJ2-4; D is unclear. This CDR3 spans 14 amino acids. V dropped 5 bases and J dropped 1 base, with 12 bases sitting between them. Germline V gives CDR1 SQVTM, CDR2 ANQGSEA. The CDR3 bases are TGCAGCGTTCGTCTACGACTGGCCAAAAACATTCAGTACTTC. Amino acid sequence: CSVRLRLAKNIQYF.

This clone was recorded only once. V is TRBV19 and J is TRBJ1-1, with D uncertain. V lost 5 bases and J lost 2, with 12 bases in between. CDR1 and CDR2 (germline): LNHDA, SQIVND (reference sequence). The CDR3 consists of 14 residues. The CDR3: CASSPRIINTEAFF. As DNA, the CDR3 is TGTGCCAGTAGTCCGAGAATAATTAACACTGAAGCTTTCTTT.

CDR3 sequence: CASSYLTGEGYTF. As DNA, the CDR3 is TGTGCCAGCAGTTATCTAACAGGAGAAGGCTACACCTTC. The chain carries TRBV6-5 and TRBJ1-2; D possibly corresponds to TRBD1 (5 bases). CDR3 length: 13 amino acids. CDR1 and CDR2 (germline): MNHEY, SVGAGI. Trimming cost V 3 bases and J 8 bases, with 13 bases left between them.

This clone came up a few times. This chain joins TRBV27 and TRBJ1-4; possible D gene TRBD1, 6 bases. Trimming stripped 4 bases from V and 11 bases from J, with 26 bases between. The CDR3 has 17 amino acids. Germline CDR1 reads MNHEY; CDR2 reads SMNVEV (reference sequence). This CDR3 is CASSSSFRGWGVGKLFF. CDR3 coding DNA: TGTGCCAGCAGTTCATCCTTCAGGGGCTGGGGAGTTGGGAAACTGTTTTTT. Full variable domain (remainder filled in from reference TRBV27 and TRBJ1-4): EAQVTQNPRYLITVTGKKLTVTCSQNMNHEYMSWYRQDPGLGLRQIYYSMNVEVTDKGDVPEGYKVSRKEKRNFPLILESPSPNQTSLYFCASSSSFRGWGVGKLFFGSGTQLSVL.

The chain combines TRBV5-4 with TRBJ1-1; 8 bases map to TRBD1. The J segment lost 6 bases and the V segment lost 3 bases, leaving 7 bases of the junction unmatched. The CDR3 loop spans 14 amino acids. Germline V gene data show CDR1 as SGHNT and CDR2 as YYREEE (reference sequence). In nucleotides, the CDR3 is TGTGCCAGCAGCTCACAGGGGGGTTTGGCTGAAGCTTTCTTT. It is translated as CASSSQGGLAEAFF.

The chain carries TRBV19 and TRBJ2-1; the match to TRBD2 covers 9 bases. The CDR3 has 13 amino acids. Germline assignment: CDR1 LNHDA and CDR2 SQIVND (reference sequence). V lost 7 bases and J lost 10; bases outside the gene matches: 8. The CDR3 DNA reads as TGTGCCAGTATTGGTAGCGGGAGAAGGGAGCAGTTCTTC. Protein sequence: CASIGSGRREQFF.

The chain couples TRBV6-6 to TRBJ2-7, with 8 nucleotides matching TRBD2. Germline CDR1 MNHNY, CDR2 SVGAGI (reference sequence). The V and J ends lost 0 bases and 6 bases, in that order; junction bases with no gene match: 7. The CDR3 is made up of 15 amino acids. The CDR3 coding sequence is TGTGCCAGCAGTTACTCAACGGGAGGGCCTGGCGAGCAGTACTTC. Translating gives CASSYSTGGPGEQYF.

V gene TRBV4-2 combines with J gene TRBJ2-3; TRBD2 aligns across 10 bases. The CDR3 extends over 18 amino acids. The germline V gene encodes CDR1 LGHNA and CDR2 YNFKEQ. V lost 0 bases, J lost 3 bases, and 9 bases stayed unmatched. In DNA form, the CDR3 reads TGTGCCAGCAGCCAAGATACCCTAGCGGGAGTCGTAACAGATACGCAGTATTTT. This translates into CASSQDTLAGVVTDTQYF.

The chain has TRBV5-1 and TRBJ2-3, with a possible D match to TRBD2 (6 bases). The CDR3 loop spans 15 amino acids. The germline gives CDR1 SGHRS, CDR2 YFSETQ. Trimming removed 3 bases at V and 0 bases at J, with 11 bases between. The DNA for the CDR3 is TGCGCCAGCAGCTCCTCACTAGCTAGCACAGATACGCAGTATTTT. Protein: CASSSSLASTDTQYF.

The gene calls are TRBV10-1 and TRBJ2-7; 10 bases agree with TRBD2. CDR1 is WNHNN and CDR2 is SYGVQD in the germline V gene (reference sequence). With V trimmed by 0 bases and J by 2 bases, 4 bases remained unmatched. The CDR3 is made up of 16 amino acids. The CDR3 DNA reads TGCGCCAGCAGTGAGTCAATTACTAGCGGGGCCTACGAGCAGTACTTC. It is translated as CASSESITSGAYEQYF.

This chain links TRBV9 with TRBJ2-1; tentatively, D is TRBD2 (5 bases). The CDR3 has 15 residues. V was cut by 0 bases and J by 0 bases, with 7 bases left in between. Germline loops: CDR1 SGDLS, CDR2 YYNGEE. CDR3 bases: TGTGCCAGCAGCGTAGCGGGGAACTCCTACAATGAGCAGTTCTTC. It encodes CASSVAGNSYNEQFF.